This T cell receptor (beta chain) was observed in a study of blood T cell repertoires in COVID-19. Turning to the study itself: The samples span acute and convalescent COVID-19 from the United States, Italy and Spain. Sample material is recorded as cDNA or gDNA derived from T cells, B-cell-depleted T cells, or PBMCs.

This CDR3 spans 14 amino acids. Per the germline V gene, CDR1 is MDHEN and CDR2 is SYDVKM. The V and J ends lost 5 bases and 1 base respectively, with 11 bases between them. The table came from immunoSEQ multiplex PCR; TCRdb's copy has only in-frame clones and leaves some out. The sample yields over 200,000 clones, 92% seen once. The chain uses TRBV28 and TRBJ1-2; D is unclear. Specimen: peripheral blood. This receptor was identified in a man younger than 40 with acute or convalescent COVID-19. CDR3 region: CASSLTSFNYGYTF. The DNA of the CDR3 is TGTGCCAGCAGTCTCACCAGTTTTAACTATGGCTACACCTTC.